Each of the 14 T cell receptor beta chains below was sequenced from the same sample in a study of T cell repertoires in cytomegalovirus infection. In TCRdb, the reads were re-called with MiXCR into one record per CDR3 protein. Of about 330,000 distinct CDR3 sequences listed, about 32% were seen once; the top ten hold roughly 12%. For these receptors, no antigen is known. The specimen was cultured PBMCs, collected from culture after CMV antigen stimulation. The receptors were sampled from a human donor in good health (CMV status not recorded). Some clones in this sample may be carry-over from other donors' samples.

This clonotype was found a few times. V is TRBV7-2 and J is TRBJ1-2; 12 bases line up with TRBD1. Trimming cost V 5 bases and J 3 bases; bases outside gene matches: 4. CDR3 length: 15 residues. CDR1 and CDR2 from the germline V gene are SGHTA and FQGNSA. This chain's CDR3 is CASSTGTGGDYGYTF. The CDR3 nucleotides read TGTGCCAGCAGCACCGGGACAGGGGGCGACTATGGCTACACCTTC.

This clonotype was seen a few times. The chain carries TRBV12-3 or TRBV12-4 and TRBJ1-1; the D gene is possibly TRBD1 (5 bases). CDR3 length equals 14 residues. Deletions cut 8 bases from V and 0 bases from J, with 13 bases between. This CDR3 is CASLSRAVNTEAFF. CDR3 in DNA: TGTGCCAGCCTATCCAGGGCCGTGAACACTGAAGCTTTCTTT.

The rearrangement links TRBV9 to TRBJ2-1, with 11 bases identical to TRBD2. Germline assignment: CDR1 SGDLS and CDR2 YYNGEE. V shed 4 bases and J 4 bases; nucleotides not matched to a gene: 7. There are 16 residues in the CDR3. The CDR3 spells CASSSRLAGRYNEQFF. The CDR3 bases are TGTGCCAGCAGCTCAAGACTAGCGGGACGATACAATGAGCAGTTCTTC.

The chain joins TRBV28 to TRBJ1-3, with a tentative D call TRBD1 (5 bases). The CDR3 runs 15 residues. Trimming shortened V by 6 bases and J by 0 bases, and 12 bases separated the two germline ends. Germline CDR1 is MDHEN and CDR2 is SYDVKM. The CDR3 region is CASREGTHSGNTIYF. CDR3 DNA: TGTGCCAGCAGAGAGGGGACTCACTCTGGAAACACCATATATTTT.

This sequence joins TRBV6-5 and TRBJ2-3; 9 bases fit TRBD2. This CDR3 spans 17 amino acids. V lost 5 bases, J lost 2 bases, and 11 bases stayed unmatched. Germline-derived CDR1 and CDR2 are MNHEY and SVGAGI. This CDR3 is CASSVDEAGGTTDTQYF. In DNA form, the CDR3 reads TGTGCCAGCAGTGTCGATGAAGCGGGAGGAACCACAGATACGCAGTATTTT.

This clonotype was observed a handful of times. The V call is TRBV6-5, the J call TRBJ2-1, with 11 bases matching TRBD2. The germline V gene encodes CDR1 MNHEY and CDR2 SVGAGI. Germline trimming cut 6 bases from V and 6 bases from J; bases unmatched to any gene: 10. The CDR3 spans 16 residues. In nucleotides, the CDR3 is TGTGCCAGCAGAGTGAAACTAGCGGGAGAGGCCAATGAGCAGTTCTTC. Its translation: CASRVKLAGEANEQFF.

J is TRBJ2-1 and V is TRBV11-2; TRBD2 matches 8 bases. The CDR3 runs to 16 residues. Germline V gene lookup returns CDR1 SGHAT and CDR2 FQNNGV. Unmatched junction bases numbered 3, after V lost 0 bases and J lost 2 bases. The CDR3 spells CASSLEGSGAYNEQFF. CDR3 in DNA: TGTGCCAGCAGCTTAGAGGGTAGCGGGGCCTACAATGAGCAGTTCTTC.

This rearrangement joins TRBV6-6 to TRBJ1-3; D uncertain. V was clipped by 2 bases and J by 0 bases, with 14 bases between them. The CDR3 extends over 17 amino acids. The germline V gene has CDR1 MNHNY and CDR2 SVGAGI (reference sequence). The CDR3, as DNA: TGTGCCAGCAGTTACGGTCAGTCTGGAAACTCTGGAAACACCATATATTTT. It encodes CASSYGQSGNSGNTIYF.

CDR3 sequence reads: CASSSTEYEQYF. The CDR3 DNA follows: TGTGCCAGCAGTTCTACGGAGTACGAGCAGTACTTC. The V call is TRBV6-2 or TRBV6-3, the J call TRBJ2-7; no clear D gene. The CDR3 covers 12 residues. Trimming removed 4 bases at V and 4 bases at J, with 8 bases between. Germline values: CDR1 MNHEY, CDR2 SVGEGT.

CDR3 in amino acids: CASSLATGQALYEQYF. The CDR3 region has the DNA TGTGCCAGCAGCTTAGCTACCGGACAGGCCCTCTACGAGCAGTACTTC. This chain connects TRBV11-1 to TRBJ2-7; 7 nucleotides align to TRBD1. The ends lost 0 bases at V and 3 bases at J; junction bases unmatched: 8. The CDR3 totals 16 residues. CDR1 SGHAT and CDR2 FQDESV come from the germline V gene (reference sequence).

The chain joins TRBV19 to TRBJ2-1; the match to TRBD2 covers 9 bases. Germline CDR1 and CDR2: LNHDA and SQIVND (reference sequence). Trimming cost V 5 bases and J 4 bases; bases outside gene matches: 6. The CDR3 is made up of 15 amino acids. The CDR3 bases are TGTGCCAGTAGTCCTACGGGACTAGCTTACAATGAGCAGTTCTTC. Protein product: CASSPTGLAYNEQFF.

This clonotype was found a few times. The chain couples TRBV7-6 to TRBJ1-2; D is undetermined. The germline V gene has CDR1 SGHVS and CDR2 FNYEAQ. V lost 4 bases, J lost 8 bases, and 17 bases lay in between. The CDR3 length is 14 residues. DNA for the CDR3: TGTGCCAGCAGCTCCCCCGCATCGGCGGGGGGCTACACCTTC. Amino acids: CASSSPASAGGYTF. Filled out from reference TRBV7-6 and TRBJ1-2, the complete variable domain reads GAGVSQSPRYKVTKRGQDVALRCDPISGHVSLYWYRQALGQGPEFLTYFNYEAQQDKSGLPNDRFSAERPEGSISTLTIQRTEQRDSAMYRCASSSPASAGGYTFGSGTRLTVV.

V gene TRBV7-2 combines with J gene TRBJ1-3; TRBD1 agrees at 7 bases. The V gene's germline CDR1 is SGHTA and CDR2 FQGNSA. The CDR3 consists of 15 residues. V shed 5 bases, J shed 3 bases, and the junction held 7 bases outside the gene matches. In nucleotides, the CDR3 is TGTGCCAGCAGCGTGCGGACAGGAGGTGGAAACACCATATATTTT. As protein: CASSVRTGGGNTIYF.

The chain joins TRBV7-2 to TRBJ2-7, with TRBD1 matching over 9 bases. CDR1 is SGHTA, CDR2 FQGNSA, per germline. This CDR3 has 16 residues. V dropped 5 bases and J dropped 3; count of bases not matched to a gene: 11. DNA of the CDR3: TGTGCCAGCAGCCTCACCCCGGGACAGGGCGGCTACGAGCAGTACTTC. Translation gives CASSLTPGQGGYEQYF.